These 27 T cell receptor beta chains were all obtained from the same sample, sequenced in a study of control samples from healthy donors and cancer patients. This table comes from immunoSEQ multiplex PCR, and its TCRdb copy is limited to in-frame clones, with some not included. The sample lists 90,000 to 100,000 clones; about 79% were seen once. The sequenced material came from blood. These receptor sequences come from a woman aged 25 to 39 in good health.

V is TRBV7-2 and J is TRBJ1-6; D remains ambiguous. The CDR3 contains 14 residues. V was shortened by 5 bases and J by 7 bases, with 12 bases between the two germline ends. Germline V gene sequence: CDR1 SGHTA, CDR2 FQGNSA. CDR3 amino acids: CASSKGVGNSPLHF. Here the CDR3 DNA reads TGTGCCAGCAGCAAAGGTGTGGGGAATTCACCCCTCCACTTT.

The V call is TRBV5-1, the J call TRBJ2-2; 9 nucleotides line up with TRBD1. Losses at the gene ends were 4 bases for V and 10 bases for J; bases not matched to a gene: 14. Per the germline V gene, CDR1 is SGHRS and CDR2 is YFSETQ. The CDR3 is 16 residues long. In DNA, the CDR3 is TGCGCCAGCAGCAGCGGACAGGGGCAAAGGGGTGAGGAGCTGTTTTTT. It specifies CASSSGQGQRGEELFF.

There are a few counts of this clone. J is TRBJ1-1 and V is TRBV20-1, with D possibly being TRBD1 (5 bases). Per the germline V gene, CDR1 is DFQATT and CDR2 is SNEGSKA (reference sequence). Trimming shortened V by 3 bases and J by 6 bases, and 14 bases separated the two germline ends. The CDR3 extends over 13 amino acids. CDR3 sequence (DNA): TGCAGTGCTAGTCAGGGCTCATGGGCTGAAGCTTTCTTT. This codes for CSASQGSWAEAFF.

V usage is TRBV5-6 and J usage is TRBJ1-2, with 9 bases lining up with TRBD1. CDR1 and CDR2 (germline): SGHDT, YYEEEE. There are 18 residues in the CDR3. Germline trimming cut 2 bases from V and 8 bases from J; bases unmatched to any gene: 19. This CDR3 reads CASSFPTGTGLSSYGYTF. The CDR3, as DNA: TGTGCCAGCAGCTTTCCAACCGGGACAGGGCTCTCCTCTTACGGCTACACCTTC.

The CDR3 DNA sequence: TGTGCCAGCAGCCCAGGGACCGACCAAGAGACCCAGTACTTC. This translates into CASSPGTDQETQYF. This chain joins TRBV9 and TRBJ2-5; D assignment may be TRBD1 or TRBD2 (5 bases each). V lost 4 bases to trimming and J lost 0 bases, with 10 bases between them. The CDR3 contains 14 residues. Germline CDR1 reads SGDLS; CDR2 reads YYNGEE.

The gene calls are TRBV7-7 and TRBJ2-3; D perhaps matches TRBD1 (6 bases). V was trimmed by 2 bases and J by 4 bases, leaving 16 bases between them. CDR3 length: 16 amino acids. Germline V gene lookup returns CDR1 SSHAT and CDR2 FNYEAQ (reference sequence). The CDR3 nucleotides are TGTGCCAGCAGCTTAAGGGGCCAGGGGTTCGCAGATACGCAGTATTTT. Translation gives CASSLRGQGFADTQYF.

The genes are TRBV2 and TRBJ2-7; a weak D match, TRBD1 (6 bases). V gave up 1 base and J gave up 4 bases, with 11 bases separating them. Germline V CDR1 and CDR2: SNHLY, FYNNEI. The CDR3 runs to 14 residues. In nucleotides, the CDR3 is TGTGCCAGCAGTGAAGACAGGGTGGGTTACGAGCAGTACTTC. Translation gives CASSEDRVGYEQYF.

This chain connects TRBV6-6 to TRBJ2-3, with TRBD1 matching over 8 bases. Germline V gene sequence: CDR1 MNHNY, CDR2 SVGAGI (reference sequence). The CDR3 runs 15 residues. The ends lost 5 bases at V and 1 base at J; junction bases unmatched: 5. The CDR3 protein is CASSDRGRGTDTQYF. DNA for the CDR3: TGTGCCAGCAGTGACAGGGGAAGGGGCACAGATACGCAGTATTTT.

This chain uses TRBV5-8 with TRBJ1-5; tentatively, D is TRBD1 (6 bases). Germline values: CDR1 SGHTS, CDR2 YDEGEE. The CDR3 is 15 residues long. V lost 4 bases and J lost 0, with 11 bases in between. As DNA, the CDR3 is TGTGCCAGCAGCCGGCGGACAGTTAGCAATCAGCCCCAGCATTTT. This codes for CASSRRTVSNQPQHF.

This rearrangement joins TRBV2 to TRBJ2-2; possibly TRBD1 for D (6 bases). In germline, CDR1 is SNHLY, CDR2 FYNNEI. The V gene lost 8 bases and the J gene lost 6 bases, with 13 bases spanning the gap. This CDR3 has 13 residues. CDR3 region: CASRYRQAGELFF. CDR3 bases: TGTGCCAGCCGCTATAGACAGGCCGGGGAGCTGTTTTTT.

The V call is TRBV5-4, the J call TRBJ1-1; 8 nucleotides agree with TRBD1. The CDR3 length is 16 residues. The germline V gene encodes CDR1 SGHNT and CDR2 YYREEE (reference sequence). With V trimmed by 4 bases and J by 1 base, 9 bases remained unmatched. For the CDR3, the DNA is TGTGCCAGCAGCCTCAACAGAGGACAGGGGAACACTGAAGCTTTCTTT. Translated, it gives CASSLNRGQGNTEAFF.

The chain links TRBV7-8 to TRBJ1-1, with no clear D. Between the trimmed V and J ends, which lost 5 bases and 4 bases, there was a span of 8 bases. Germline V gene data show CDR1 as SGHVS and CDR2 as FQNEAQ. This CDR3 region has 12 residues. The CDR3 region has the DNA TGTGCCAGCAGCCCCCGTCGCACTGAAGCTTTCTTT. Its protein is CASSPRRTEAFF.

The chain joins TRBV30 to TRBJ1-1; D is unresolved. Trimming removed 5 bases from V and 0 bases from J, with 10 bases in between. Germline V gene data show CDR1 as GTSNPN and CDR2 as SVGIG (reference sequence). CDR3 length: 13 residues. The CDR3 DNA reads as TGTGCCTGGGAGACGGGTGTGAACACTGAAGCTTTCTTT. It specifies CAWETGVNTEAFF.

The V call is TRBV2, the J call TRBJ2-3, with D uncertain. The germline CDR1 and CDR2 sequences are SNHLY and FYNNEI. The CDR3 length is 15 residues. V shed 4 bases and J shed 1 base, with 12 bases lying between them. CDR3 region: CASSVAGMGTDTQYF. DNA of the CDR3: TGTGCCAGCAGTGTAGCTGGAATGGGCACAGATACGCAGTATTTT.

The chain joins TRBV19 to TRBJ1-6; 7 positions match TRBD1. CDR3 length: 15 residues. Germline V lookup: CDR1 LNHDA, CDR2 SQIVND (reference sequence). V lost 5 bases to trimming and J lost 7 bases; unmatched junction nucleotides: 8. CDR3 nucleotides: TGTGCCAGTAGTCCGTGGACAGGTGACAATTCACCCCTCCACTTT. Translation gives CASSPWTGDNSPLHF.

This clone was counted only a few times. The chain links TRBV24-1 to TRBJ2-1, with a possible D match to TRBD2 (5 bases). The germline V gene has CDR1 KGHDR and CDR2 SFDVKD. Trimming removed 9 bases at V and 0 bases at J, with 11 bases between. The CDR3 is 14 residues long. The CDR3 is CATSYGNSYNEQFF. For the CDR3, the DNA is TGTGCCACCTCTTACGGGAACTCCTACAATGAGCAGTTCTTC.

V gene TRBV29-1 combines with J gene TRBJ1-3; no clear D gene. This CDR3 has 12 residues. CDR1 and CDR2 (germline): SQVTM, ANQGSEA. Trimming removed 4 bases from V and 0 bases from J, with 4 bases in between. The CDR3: CSVVVSGNTIYF. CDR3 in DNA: TGCAGCGTTGTCGTCTCTGGAAACACCATATATTTT.

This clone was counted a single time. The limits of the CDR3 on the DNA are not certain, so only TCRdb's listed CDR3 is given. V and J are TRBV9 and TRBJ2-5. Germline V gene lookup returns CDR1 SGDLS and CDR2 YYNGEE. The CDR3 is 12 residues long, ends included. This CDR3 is CASSVGGGTKYF.

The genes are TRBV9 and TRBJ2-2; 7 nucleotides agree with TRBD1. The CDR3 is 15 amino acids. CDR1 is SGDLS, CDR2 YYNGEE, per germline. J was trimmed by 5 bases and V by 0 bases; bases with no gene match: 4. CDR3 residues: CASSVVGGGTGELFF. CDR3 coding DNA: TGTGCCAGCAGCGTAGTAGGGGGCGGGACCGGGGAGCTGTTTTTT.

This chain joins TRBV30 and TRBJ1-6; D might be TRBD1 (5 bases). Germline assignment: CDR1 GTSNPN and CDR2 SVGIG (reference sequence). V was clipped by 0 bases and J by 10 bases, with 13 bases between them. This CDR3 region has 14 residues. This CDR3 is CAWSVGPVRSPLHF. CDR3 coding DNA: TGTGCCTGGAGTGTGGGGCCAGTTAGATCACCCCTCCACTTT.

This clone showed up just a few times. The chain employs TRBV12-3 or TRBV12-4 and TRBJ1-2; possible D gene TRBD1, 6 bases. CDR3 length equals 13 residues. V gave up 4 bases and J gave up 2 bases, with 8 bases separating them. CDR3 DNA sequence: TGTGCCAGCAGTTACAGGGCCAACTATGGCTACACCTTC. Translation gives CASSYRANYGYTF.

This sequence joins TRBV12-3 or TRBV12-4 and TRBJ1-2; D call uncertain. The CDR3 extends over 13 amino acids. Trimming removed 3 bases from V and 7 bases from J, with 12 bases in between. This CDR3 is CASSFTNSFGYTF. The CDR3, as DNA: TGTGCCAGCAGTTTTACGAACAGCTTTGGCTACACCTTC.

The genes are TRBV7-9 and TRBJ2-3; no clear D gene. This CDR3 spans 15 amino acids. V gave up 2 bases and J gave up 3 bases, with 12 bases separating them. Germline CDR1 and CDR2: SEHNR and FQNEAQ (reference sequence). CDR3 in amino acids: CASSLRGSWTDTQYF. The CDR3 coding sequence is TGTGCCAGCAGCTTACGCGGCTCGTGGACAGATACGCAGTATTTT.

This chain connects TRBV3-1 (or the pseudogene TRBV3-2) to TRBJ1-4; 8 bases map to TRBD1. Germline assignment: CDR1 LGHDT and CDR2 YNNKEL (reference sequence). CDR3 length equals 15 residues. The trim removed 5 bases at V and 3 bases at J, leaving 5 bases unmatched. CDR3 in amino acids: CASSKRQGSNEKLFF. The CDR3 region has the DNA TGTGCCAGCAGCAAGAGACAGGGGTCTAATGAAAAACTGTTTTTT.

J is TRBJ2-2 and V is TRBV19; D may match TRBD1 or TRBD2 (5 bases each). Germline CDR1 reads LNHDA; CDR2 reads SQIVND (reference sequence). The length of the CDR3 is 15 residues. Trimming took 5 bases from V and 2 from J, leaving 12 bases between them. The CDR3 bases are TGTGCCAGTAGTCTACCGGGACCAAACACCGGGGAGCTGTTTTTT. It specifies CASSLPGPNTGELFF.

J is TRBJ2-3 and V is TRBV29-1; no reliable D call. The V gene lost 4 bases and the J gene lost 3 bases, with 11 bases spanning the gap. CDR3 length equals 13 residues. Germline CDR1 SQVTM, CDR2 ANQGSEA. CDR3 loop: CSVAPRLTDTQYF. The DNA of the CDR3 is TGCAGCGTTGCTCCCAGGTTGACAGATACGCAGTATTTT.

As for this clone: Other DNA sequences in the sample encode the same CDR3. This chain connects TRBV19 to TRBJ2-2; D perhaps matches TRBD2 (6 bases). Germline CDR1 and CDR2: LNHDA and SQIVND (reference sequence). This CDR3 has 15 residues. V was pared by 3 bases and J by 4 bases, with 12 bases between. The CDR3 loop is CASSIAGTRTGELFF. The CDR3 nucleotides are TGTGCCAGTAGTATCGCGGGGACCCGCACCGGGGAGCTGTTTTTT.